These 5 T cell receptor beta chains share one sample of origin, sequenced in a study of blood T cell repertoires in COVID-19. The protocol was immunoSEQ multiplex PCR, while the TCRdb copy is restricted to in-frame clones and leaves out a portion. The sample shows approximately 210,000 clones, just under 85% of them seen only once. Sequences were obtained from peripheral blood. These receptors originate from a woman between 45 and 60 years old with active or convalescent COVID-19.

To note about this clone: The identical CDR3 is also encoded by other nucleotide sequences in the sample. This chain uses TRBV6-5 with TRBJ2-7; perhaps TRBD1 as D (6 bases). The V end lost 2 bases, the J end lost 2 bases, and 7 bases lay between the germline ends. This CDR3 spans 13 amino acids. Germline V lookup: CDR1 MNHEY, CDR2 SVGAGI. The CDR3 loop reads CASSYQGTYEQYF. The DNA for the CDR3 is TGTGCCAGCAGTTACCAGGGGACCTACGAGCAGTACTTC.

The chain joins TRBV18 to TRBJ2-2; D ambiguous. Germline CDR1 reads KGHSH; CDR2 reads LQKENI. This CDR3 is 14 amino acids long. V was trimmed by 2 bases and J by 4 bases, leaving 8 bases between them. The CDR3 here is CASSPYKSTGELFF. The CDR3, as DNA: TGTGCCAGCTCACCATACAAGTCCACCGGGGAGCTGTTTTTT.

The chain recombines TRBV10-1 with TRBJ2-7; D possibly corresponds to TRBD1 (5 bases). From germline, CDR1 is WNHNN and CDR2 SYGVQD (reference sequence). Between the trimmed V and J ends, which lost 2 bases and 7 bases, there was a span of 12 bases. CDR3 length: 13 amino acids. Here the CDR3 DNA reads TGCGCCAGCAGTGAGAGGCAGGGCGGAGAGCAGTACTTC. As protein: CASSERQGGEQYF.

This chain connects TRBV5-1 to TRBJ2-7, with D perhaps TRBD2 (7 bases). Germline-derived CDR1 and CDR2 are SGHRS and YFSETQ. With 1 base removed from V and 1 base from J, the gap between germline ends came to 18 bases. This CDR3 region has 17 residues. The CDR3 DNA follows: TGCGCCAGCAGCTTGCTGGGGGCGATAGCGGGTTCCTACGAGCAGTACTTC. Residues: CASSLLGAIAGSYEQYF.

This chain links TRBV2 with TRBJ1-5, with 9 bases identical to TRBD1. The length of the CDR3 is 13 residues. Germline-derived CDR1 and CDR2 are SNHLY and FYNNEI. With V trimmed by 7 bases and J by 4 bases, 2 bases remained unmatched. The DNA of the CDR3 is TGTGCCAGCACCGGGACAGGGAATCAGCCCCAGCATTTT. The encoded protein is CASTGTGNQPQHF. Full variable domain (missing parts from reference TRBV2 and TRBJ1-5): EPEVTQTPSHQVTQMGQEVILRCVPISNHLYFYWYRQILGQKVEFLVSFYNNEISEKSEIFDDQFSVERPDGSNFTLKIRSTKLEDSAMYFCASTGTGNQPQHFGDGTRLSIL.